A selection of T cell receptor beta chains follows, all from one sample in a study of regulatory T cells in long-lasting Graves disease. From the multiplex PCR reads, TCRdb called clonotypes with MiXCR, one entry per CDR3 protein. The sample gives under 300,000 distinct CDR3 sequences, about 19% of which show up once; 14% is in the top ten. Here the sequenced sample was peripheral blood mononuclear cells (PBMCs), taken at new diagnosis, from a patient treated with antithyroid drugs. The receptors stem from a female donor with Graves disease. The conserved cysteine and the conserved F or W are not part of the CDR3 here. Each record gives: J gene, V gene, CDR3 protein.

J: TRBJ1-4
V: TRBV4-1
CDR3: ASSQGFGTGAEKLF

J: TRBJ1-2
V: TRBV12-3/TRBV12-4
CDR3: ASRVGGGRANYGYT

J: TRBJ2-1
V: TRBV11-2
CDR3: ASSPSSTGSRRAAQF

J: TRBJ2-2
V: TRBV7-8
CDR3: ASSLAAGGTGELF

J: TRBJ2-7
V: TRBV7-2
CDR3: ASRQALAGAYEQY

J: TRBJ2-2
V: TRBV7-2
CDR3: ASSFEATGELF

J: TRBJ1-2
V: TRBV20-1
CDR3: SAISRGRDYGYT

J: TRBJ2-5
V: TRBV7-9
CDR3: ASSFSLGETQY

J: TRBJ2-3
V: TRBV10-3
CDR3: AITAGGPADTQY

J: TRBJ1-2
V: TRBV20-1
CDR3: SALGLVDYGYT

J: TRBJ1-4
V: TRBV7-2
CDR3: ASSFPTGPRRYTDKLF

J: TRBJ2-5
V: TRBV20-1
CDR3: SAGRDSGMETQY

J: TRBJ2-4
V: TRBV5-1
CDR3: ASSLNSAKNIQY

J: TRBJ1-2
V: TRBV20-1
CDR3: SASTSGSRGYT

J: TRBJ1-2
V: TRBV2
CDR3: ASSEYGQSNGYT

J: TRBJ2-3
V: TRBV12-3/TRBV12-4
CDR3: ASTRELSTDTQY

J: TRBJ2-7
V: TRBV30
CDR3: AWALGGLYEQY

J: TRBJ2-7
V: TRBV9
CDR3: ASSVRQGAYEQY

J: TRBJ1-2
V: TRBV27
CDR3: ASSLSPTSSGYT

J: TRBJ2-3
V: TRBV7-2
CDR3: ASSLLIGTQY

J: TRBJ2-3
V: TRBV11-2
CDR3: ASGLGRGPDTQY

J: TRBJ1-3
V: TRBV29-1
CDR3: SVEDRSSGNTIY

J: TRBJ1-2
V: TRBV7-2
CDR3: ASSLNSGDAGYT

J: TRBJ1-2
V: TRBV28
CDR3: ASKDRVGGYT

J: TRBJ2-3
V: TRBV7-9
CDR3: ASDWTSGAIADTQY

J: TRBJ2-1
V: TRBV5-1
CDR3: ASSDPSGSSYNEQF